This TCR beta chain was sequenced in a study of T cell changes during pregnancy in multiple sclerosis. The table came from immunoSEQ multiplex PCR; TCRdb's copy has only in-frame clones and leaves some out. This table holds about 68,000 clones, roughly nine tenths found once. This receptor was obtained from a female donor with multiple sclerosis, enrolled in a pregnancy study. The sample here was peripheral blood, taken in the second trimester of pregnancy.

The CDR3 sequence is CASSASGTGNYNEQFF. CDR3 DNA: TGTGCCAGCAGCGCATCCGGGACAGGGAACTACAATGAGCAGTTCTTC. The chain couples TRBV7-7 to TRBJ2-1; 9 nucleotides line up with TRBD1. Germline CDR1 reads SSHAT; CDR2 reads FNYEAQ (reference sequence). CDR3 length: 16 amino acids. The J segment lost 3 bases and the V segment lost 5 bases, leaving 8 bases of the junction unmatched.